Sequencing of this T cell receptor (beta chain) was carried out in a study of blood T cells in healthy people across ages. This clonotype was seen more than once but under ten times. The authors ran a second PCR of about 6 to 11 cycles using a sample-barcoded 5' primer and a J-beta primer mix. Individual samples furnished no less than 3 million CDR3-containing paired-end reads apiece. TCRdb reprocessed the 5' RACE reads via MiXCR and lists one record per CDR3 protein. Altogether about 930,000 distinct CDR3 sequences are present, about 27% being singletons, with the ten largest covering about a tenth. V lost 5 bases to trimming and J lost 8 bases, with 22 bases between them. Germline-derived CDR1 and CDR2 are SGHTA and FQGNSA. The CDR3 loop spans 16 amino acids. Separately, the same data were catalogued under a study of T cells of mothers and their children.

The source material was blood. The gene calls are TRBV7-2 and TRBJ2-1, with D tentatively TRBD2 (7 bases). The sequence derives from a woman aged 35 to 49 in good health. CDR3 in amino acids: CASSPRRAGAGDEQFF. The CDR3 nucleotides read TGTGCCAGCAGCCCCAGAAGGGCGGGGGCCGGGGATGAGCAGTTCTTC.